This TCR beta chain appears in the sequencing data of a study of blood T cells in healthy people across ages. Findings and limits, study-wide: Donors of long life had a larger count of naive CD4+ cells and greater diversity than aged donors.

A second roughly 7 to 11 cycle PCR used barcoded and J-beta primers. Each of the cDNA molecules was tagged by a template-switch adaptor with 12 random nucleotides. TCRdb re-analysed the 5' RACE reads in MiXCR, keeping a single row per CDR3 protein. The sample carries about 1.8 million distinct CDR3 sequences, about 50% recorded once. V was pared by 7 bases and J by 7 bases, with 14 bases between. From germline, CDR1 is DFQATT and CDR2 SNEGSKA (reference sequence). The CDR3 is 11 residues long. About this clonotype itself: Its specificity is unknown.

Isolated PBMCs totaled at least 6 million in each sample. Total RNA, at least 5 micrograms per sample, was extracted from PBMCs. The clonotype originates from a woman aged 40 to 50 in good health. This chain links TRBV20-1 with TRBJ2-7, with D unclear. Sample: blood. The CDR3 DNA reads TGCAGTGGAGACGGGCCCTGGGAGCAGTACTTC. Amino acids: CSGDGPWEQYF.